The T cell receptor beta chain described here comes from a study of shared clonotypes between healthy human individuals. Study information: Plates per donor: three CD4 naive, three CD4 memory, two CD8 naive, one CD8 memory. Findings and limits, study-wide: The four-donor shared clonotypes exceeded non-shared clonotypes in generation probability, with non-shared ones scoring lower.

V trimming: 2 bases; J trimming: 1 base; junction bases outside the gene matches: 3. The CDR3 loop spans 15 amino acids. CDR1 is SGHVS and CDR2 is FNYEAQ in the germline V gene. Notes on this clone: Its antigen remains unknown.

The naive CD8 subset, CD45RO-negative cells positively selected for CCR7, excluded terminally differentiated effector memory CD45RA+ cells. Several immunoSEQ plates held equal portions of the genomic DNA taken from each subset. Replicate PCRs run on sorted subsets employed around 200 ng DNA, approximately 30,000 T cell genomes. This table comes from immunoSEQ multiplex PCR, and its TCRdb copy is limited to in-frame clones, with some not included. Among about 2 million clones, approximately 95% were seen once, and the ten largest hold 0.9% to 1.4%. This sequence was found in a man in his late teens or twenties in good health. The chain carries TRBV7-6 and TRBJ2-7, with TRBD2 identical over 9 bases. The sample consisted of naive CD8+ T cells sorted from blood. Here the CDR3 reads CASSLKAGGSYEQYF. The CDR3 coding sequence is TGTGCCAGCAGCTTAAAAGCGGGAGGATCCTACGAGCAGTACTTC.